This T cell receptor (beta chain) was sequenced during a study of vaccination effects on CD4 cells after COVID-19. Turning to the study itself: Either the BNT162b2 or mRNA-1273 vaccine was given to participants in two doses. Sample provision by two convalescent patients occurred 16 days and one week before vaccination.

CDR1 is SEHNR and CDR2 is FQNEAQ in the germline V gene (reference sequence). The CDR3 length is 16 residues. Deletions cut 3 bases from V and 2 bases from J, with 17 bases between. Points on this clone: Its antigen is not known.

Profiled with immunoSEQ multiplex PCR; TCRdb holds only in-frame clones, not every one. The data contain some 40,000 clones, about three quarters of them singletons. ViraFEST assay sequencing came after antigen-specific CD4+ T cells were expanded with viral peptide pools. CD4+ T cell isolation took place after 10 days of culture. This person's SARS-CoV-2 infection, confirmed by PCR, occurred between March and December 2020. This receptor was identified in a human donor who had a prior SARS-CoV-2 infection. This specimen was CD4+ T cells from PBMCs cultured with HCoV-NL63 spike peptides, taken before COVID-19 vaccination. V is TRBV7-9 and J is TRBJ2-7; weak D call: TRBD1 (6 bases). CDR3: CASSLGQKRQTYEQYF. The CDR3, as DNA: TGTGCCAGCAGCTTGGGACAAAAGAGACAGACCTACGAGCAGTACTTC. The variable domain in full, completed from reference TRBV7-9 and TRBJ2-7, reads DTGVSQNPRHKITKRGQNVTFRCDPISEHNRLYWYRQTLGQGPEFLTYFQNEAQLEKSRLLSDRFSAERPKGSFSTLEIQRTEQGDSAMYLCASSLGQKRQTYEQYFGPGTRLTVT.